Below, one T cell receptor beta chain is given with its context. This sample stems from a study of OX40 agonist ivuxolimab in advanced cancers. Libraries were prepared by immunoSEQ multiplex PCR; TCRdb keeps only in-frame clonotypes and omits some of them. This table has over 75,000 clones, 91% appearing once. This TCR came from an adult with an advanced solid tumor such as melanoma, head and neck, liver or kidney cancer. Sequences were derived from CD4+ or CD8+ T cells sorted from blood, sampled in a trial of the OX40 agonist ivuxolimab.

The CDR3 DNA reads as TGTGCCAGCAGCTTAAACAGCCCAAATGAAAAACTGTTTTTT. It specifies CASSLNSPNEKLFF. This chain uses TRBV11-2 with TRBJ1-4; D is uncertain. Germline-derived CDR1 and CDR2 are SGHAT and FQNNGV. The CDR3 has 14 amino acids. V was clipped by 2 bases and J by 5 bases, with 9 bases between them.